The clone carrying this T cell receptor (beta chain) was recorded many times. As originally analysed: Estimation of nucleated cell counts was performed using reference gene primer amplification. Produced via immunoSEQ multiplex PCR; TCRdb's table is partial and in-frame only. The DNA gave D and trimming, while V, J and clone size come from that table. The repertoire has 200,000 or so clones, roughly 88% of them found once; the top ten carry about 2%. This sample was taken from a study of blood T cell repertoires in COVID-19. Study overall: The study drew acute and convalescent COVID-19 samples from the United States, Italy and Spain. PBMCs, B-cell-depleted T cells, or T cells were the source of the cDNA or gDNA that made up the material.

The CDR3 sequence is 14 residues long. Between the trimmed V and J ends, which lost 3 bases and 3 bases, there was a span of 11 bases. Germline loops: CDR1 MGHRA, CDR2 YSYEKL. The receptor was derived from a man aged 35-49 years who had recovered from COVID-19. The chain uses TRBV4-1 and TRBJ1-2; no firm D call. The sample taken for sequencing was peripheral blood. The CDR3 region is CASSQGMTHYGYTF. The CDR3 nucleotides are TGCGCCAGCAGCCAGGGTATGACTCACTATGGCTACACCTTC.